Detailed here is one T cell receptor beta chain. The sample is drawn from a study of blood T cell repertoires in COVID-19. Study-wide background: Samples of COVID-19 (acute and convalescent) were obtained from the United States, Italy and Spain. Sources were T cells, B-cell-depleted T cells, or PBMCs; the material itself was cDNA or gDNA.

In the source study's methods: Amplification with reference gene primers provided the estimates of nucleated cell counts. TCRdb's copy holds only in-frame clones and misses some; the assay was immunoSEQ multiplex PCR. D and trimming come from the DNA, and the V and J calls and clone size come from that table. The top ten clones hold 7.9% of a sample with 130,000 or so clones, approximately 71% of them seen once. The germline CDR1 and CDR2 sequences are SGHVS and FNYEAQ. This CDR3 has 13 amino acids. V dropped 4 bases and J dropped 4 bases, with 10 bases sitting between them. This sequence was found in a human donor in a cohort sampled during active COVID-19. The sample consisted of peripheral blood. The genes are TRBV7-6 and TRBJ1-2; no clear D gene. The CDR3 nucleotides are TGTGCCAGCAGCTCCCGAGAGGGCTATGGCTACACCTTC. Translating it yields CASSSREGYGYTF.